What follows is one T cell receptor (beta chain) and its context. The antigen is not known. CDR3 length: 13 residues. Germline CDR1 and CDR2: MDHEN and SYDVKM. The V and J ends lost 6 bases and 5 bases, in that order; junction bases with no gene match: 5. This entry comes from a study of beta chain features in type 1 diabetes. Study-wide background: Healthy donors and patients showed comparable age, gender and cell yields. All of the samples together had 107,917,701 sorted cells examined.

Regarding the study as a whole: Within patients, naive, central memory and Treg TCRB repertoires seemed more similar than within healthy donors.

Every bit of the isolated RNA underwent reverse transcription, so sequencing read expressed TCRB transcripts. Some 3.6 million reads on average were seen across naive, central memory and regulatory T cell samples. Clones were sequenced by immunoSEQ multiplex PCR, and TCRdb holds only the in-frame ones, with some missing. Counted here are roughly 400,000 clones, about 14% occurring once; the ten biggest clones make up under 0.02%. This chain uses TRBV28 with TRBJ2-7; TRBD2 matches 9 bases. The sequence was obtained from a woman in her late teens or twenties in good health. The sample comprised naive CD4+ T cells from blood. This chain's CDR3 is CASRASGTHEQYF. The CDR3 DNA is TGTGCCAGCAGAGCTAGCGGGACCCACGAGCAGTACTTC.